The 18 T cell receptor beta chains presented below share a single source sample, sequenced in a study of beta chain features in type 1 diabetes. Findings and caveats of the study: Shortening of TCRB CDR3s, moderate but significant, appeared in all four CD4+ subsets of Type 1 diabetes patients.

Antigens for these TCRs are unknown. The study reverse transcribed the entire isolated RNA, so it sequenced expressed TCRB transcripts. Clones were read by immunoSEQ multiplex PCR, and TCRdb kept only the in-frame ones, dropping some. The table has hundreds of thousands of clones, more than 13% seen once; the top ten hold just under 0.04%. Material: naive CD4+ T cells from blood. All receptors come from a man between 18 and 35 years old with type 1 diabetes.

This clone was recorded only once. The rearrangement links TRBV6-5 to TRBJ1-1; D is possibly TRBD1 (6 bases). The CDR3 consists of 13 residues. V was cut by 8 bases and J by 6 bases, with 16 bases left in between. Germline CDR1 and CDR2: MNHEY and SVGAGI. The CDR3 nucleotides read TGTGCCAGCTTGCGGGGGCTGGGGGCTGAAGCTTTCTTT. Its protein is CASLRGLGAEAFF.

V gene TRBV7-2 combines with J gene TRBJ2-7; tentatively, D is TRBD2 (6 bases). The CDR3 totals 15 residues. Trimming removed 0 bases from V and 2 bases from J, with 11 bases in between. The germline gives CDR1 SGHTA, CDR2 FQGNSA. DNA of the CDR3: TGTGCCAGCAGCTTAGCCGGGACTCAAACCTACGAGCAGTACTTC. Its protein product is CASSLAGTQTYEQYF.

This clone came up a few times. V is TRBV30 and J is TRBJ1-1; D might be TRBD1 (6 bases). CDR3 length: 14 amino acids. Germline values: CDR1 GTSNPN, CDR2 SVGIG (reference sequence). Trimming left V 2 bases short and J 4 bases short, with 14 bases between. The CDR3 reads CAWSSLGRGTEAFF. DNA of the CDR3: TGTGCCTGGAGTTCCCTGGGCAGGGGCACTGAAGCTTTCTTT.

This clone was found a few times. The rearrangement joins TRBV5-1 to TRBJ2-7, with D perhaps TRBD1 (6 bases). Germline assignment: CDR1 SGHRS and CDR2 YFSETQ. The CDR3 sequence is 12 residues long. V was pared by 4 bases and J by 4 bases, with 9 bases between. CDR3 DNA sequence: TGCGCCAGCAGCATGGACAGTTACGAGCAGTACTTC. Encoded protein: CASSMDSYEQYF.

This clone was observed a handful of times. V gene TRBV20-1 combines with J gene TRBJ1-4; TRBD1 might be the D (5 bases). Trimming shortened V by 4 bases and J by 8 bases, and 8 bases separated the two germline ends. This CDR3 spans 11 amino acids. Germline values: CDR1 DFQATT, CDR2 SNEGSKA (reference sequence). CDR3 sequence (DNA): TGCAGTGCTACAGGGAGAGAAAAACTGTTTTTT. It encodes CSATGREKLFF.

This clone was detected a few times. The chain's CDR3 is CASSLEWSGTRTEAFF. The CDR3 DNA is TGTGCCAGCAGCTTAGAGTGGTCGGGGACGCGCACTGAAGCTTTCTTT. This chain joins TRBV7-2 and TRBJ1-1, with TRBD1 as a possible D gene (5 bases). V lost 1 base and J lost 4, with 16 bases in between. This CDR3 has 16 amino acids. Germline V gene data show CDR1 as SGHTA and CDR2 as FQGNSA.

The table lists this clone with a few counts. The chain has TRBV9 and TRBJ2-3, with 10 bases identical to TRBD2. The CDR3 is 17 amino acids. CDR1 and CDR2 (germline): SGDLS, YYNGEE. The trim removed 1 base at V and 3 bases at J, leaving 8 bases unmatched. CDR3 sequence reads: CASSVTSSGRGTDTQYF. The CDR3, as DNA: TGTGCCAGCAGCGTAACCTCTAGCGGGAGAGGAACAGATACGCAGTATTTT. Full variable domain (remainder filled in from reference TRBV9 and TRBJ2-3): DSGVTQTPKHLITATGQRVTLRCSPRSGDLSVYWYQQSLDQGLQFLIQYYNGEERAKGNILERFSAQQFPDLHSELNLSSLELGDSALYFCASSVTSSGRGTDTQYFGPGTRLTVL.

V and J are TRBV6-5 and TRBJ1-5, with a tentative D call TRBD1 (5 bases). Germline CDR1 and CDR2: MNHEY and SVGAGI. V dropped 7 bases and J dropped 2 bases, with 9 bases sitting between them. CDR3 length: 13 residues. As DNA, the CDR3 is TGTGCCAGCACCCGGGACGGCAATCAGCCCCAGCATTTT. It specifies CASTRDGNQPQHF.

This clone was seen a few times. CDR3 nucleotide sequence: TGTGCCAGCAGCCAAGACCGGGGGGGGCTAGAGACCCAGTACTTC. This codes for CASSQDRGGLETQYF. This rearrangement joins TRBV4-2 to TRBJ2-5; 8 bases are a match to TRBD2. CDR1 and CDR2 from the germline V gene are LGHNA and YNFKEQ. The CDR3 consists of 15 residues. Trimming took 0 bases from V and 4 from J; bases not matched to a gene: 4.

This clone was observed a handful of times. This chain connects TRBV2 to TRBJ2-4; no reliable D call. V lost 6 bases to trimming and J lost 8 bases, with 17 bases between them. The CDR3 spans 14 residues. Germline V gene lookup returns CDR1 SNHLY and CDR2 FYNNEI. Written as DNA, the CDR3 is TGTGCCAGCAGGCCGTGGGGAAGACCAGACATTCAGTACTTC. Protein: CASRPWGRPDIQYF.

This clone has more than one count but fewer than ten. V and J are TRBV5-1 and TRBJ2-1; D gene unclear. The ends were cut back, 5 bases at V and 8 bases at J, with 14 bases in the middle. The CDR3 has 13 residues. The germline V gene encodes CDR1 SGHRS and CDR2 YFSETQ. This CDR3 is CASRAIAQDEQFF. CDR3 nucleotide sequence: TGCGCCAGCAGGGCTATAGCTCAGGATGAGCAGTTCTTC.

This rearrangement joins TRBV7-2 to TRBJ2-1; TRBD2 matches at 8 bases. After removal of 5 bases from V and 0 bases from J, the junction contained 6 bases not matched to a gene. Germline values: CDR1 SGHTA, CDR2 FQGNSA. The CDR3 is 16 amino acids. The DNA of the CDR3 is TGTGCCAGCAGCCGAGTAGCGGGAATCTCCTACAATGAGCAGTTCTTC. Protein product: CASSRVAGISYNEQFF.

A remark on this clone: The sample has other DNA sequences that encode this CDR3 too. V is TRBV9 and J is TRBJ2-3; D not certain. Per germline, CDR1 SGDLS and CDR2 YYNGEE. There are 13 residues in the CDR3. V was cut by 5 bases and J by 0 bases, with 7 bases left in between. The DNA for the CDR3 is TGTGCCAGCAGTCTGTCTAGCACAGATACGCAGTATTTT. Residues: CASSLSSTDTQYF. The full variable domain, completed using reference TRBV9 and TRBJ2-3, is DSGVTQTPKHLITATGQRVTLRCSPRSGDLSVYWYQQSLDQGLQFLIQYYNGEERAKGNILERFSAQQFPDLHSELNLSSLELGDSALYFCASSLSSTDTQYFGPGTRLTVL.

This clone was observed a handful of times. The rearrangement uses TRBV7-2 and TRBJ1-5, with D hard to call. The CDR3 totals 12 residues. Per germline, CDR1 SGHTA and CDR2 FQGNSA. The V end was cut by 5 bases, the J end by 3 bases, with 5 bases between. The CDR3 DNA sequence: TGTGCCAGCAGCCAAGACAATCAGCCCCAGCATTTT. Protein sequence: CASSQDNQPQHF.

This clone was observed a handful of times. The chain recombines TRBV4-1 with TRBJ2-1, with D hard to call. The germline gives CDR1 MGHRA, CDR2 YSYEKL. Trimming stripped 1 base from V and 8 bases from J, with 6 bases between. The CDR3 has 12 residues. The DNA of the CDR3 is TGCGCCAGCAGCCAAGCCGCTTATGAGCAGTTCTTC. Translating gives CASSQAAYEQFF.

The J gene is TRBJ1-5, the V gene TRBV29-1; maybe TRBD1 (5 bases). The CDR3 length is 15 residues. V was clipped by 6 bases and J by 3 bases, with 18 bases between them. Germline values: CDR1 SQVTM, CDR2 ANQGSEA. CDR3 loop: CSVSVGAGINQPQHF. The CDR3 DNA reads TGCAGCGTCTCGGTAGGGGCAGGGATCAATCAGCCCCAGCATTTT.

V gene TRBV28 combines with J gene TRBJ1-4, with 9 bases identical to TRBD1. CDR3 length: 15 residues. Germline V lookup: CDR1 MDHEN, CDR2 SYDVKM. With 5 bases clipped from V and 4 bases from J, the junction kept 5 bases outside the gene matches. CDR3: CASSLPGQGNEKLFF. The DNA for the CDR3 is TGTGCCAGCAGTCTCCCGGGACAGGGTAATGAAAAACTGTTTTTT.

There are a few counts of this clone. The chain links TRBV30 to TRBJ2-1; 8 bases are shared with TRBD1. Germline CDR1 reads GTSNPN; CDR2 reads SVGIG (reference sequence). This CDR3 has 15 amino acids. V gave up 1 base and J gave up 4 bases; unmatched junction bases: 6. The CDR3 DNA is TGTGCCTGGAGTGGCCACAGGGGGAGTTACAATGAGCAGTTCTTC. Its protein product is CAWSGHRGSYNEQFF.